This is a list of T cell receptor beta chains from one sample in a study of shared clonotypes between healthy human individuals. This table comes from immunoSEQ multiplex PCR, and its TCRdb copy is limited to in-frame clones, with some not included. The profile shows over a million clones, more than 75% of them singletons. The sequenced material came from memory CD4+ T cells from PBMCs. These receptors came from a man younger than 35 in good health. Some clones in this sample may be carry-over from other donors' samples. The CDR3 runs from the conserved cysteine through the conserved F or W. A D gene is named only where the DNA matches it firmly. Size is stated for part of the rows, as once, few or many counts, or as a class when the clone is expanded.

J gene,clone size,V gene,D gene,CDR3 protein,CDR3 DNA
TRBJ1-2,.,TRBV19,TRBD1,CASHQEGGGYGYTF,TGTGCCAGTCATCAAGAAGGGGGCGGCTATGGCTACACCTTC
TRBJ2-3,.,TRBV23-1,.,CASRWTGAERTSGGDTQYF,TGCGCCAGCAGATGGACAGGGGCGGAAAGGACTAGCGGAGGGGATACGCAGTATTTT
TRBJ1-1,.,TRBV5-4,.,CASSLGNGTLGGWSAFF,TGTGCCAGCAGCTTAGGAAATGGGACACTGGGTGGGTGGTCGGCTTTCTTT
TRBJ2-3,.,TRBV19,TRBD2,CASSQRESTDTQYF,TGTGCCAGTAGCCAGCGGGAAAGCACAGATACGCAGTATTTT
TRBJ2-2,.,TRBV19,.,CASSMWGFYGELFF,TGTGCCAGTAGTATGTGGGGGTTCTACGGGGAGCTGTTTTTT
TRBJ2-7,.,TRBV7-8,.,CASSLAYRVYEQYF,TGTGCCAGCAGCTTAGCCTACAGGGTCTACGAGCAGTACTTC
TRBJ2-2,.,TRBV5-1,TRBD2,CASSPSSGGANTGELFF,TGCGCCAGCAGCCCGTCTAGCGGGGGCGCGAACACCGGGGAGCTGTTTTTT
TRBJ2-5,.,TRBV7-2,TRBD2,CASSPLAGGMGTQYF,TGTGCCAGCAGCCCACTAGCGGGAGGGATGGGGACCCAGTACTTC
TRBJ1-5,.,TRBV7-6,.,CASSLGLENQPQHF,TGTGCCAGCAGCTTAGGGTTGGAAAATCAGCCCCAGCATTTT
TRBJ2-3,.,TRBV12-5,.,CASGSGLRSTDTQYF,TGTGCTAGTGGTTCAGGGTTAAGAAGCACAGATACGCAGTATTTT
TRBJ2-5,.,TRBV5-1,.,CASTPQIGIGTLYF,TGCGCCAGCACCCCACAGATTGGGATTGGGACCCTGTACTTC
TRBJ2-2,.,TRBV9,.,CASSEKLSGYYTGELFF,TGTGCCAGCAGCGAAAAACTCAGCGGGTACTACACCGGGGAGCTGTTTTTT
TRBJ1-2,.,TRBV2,.,CASSDNYYGYTF,TGTGCCAGCAGTGACAATTACTATGGCTACACCTTC
TRBJ1-2,.,TRBV5-1,.,CASGIEPNYGYTF,TGCGCCAGCGGTATCGAACCTAACTATGGCTACACCTTC
TRBJ1-1,.,TRBV6-1,.,CASIQDSLNTEAFF,TGTGCCAGCATCCAGGACAGCCTGAACACTGAAGCTTTCTTT
TRBJ1-1,.,TRBV10-3,TRBD1,CAISKTGMNTEAFF,TGTGCCATCTCCAAGACAGGGATGAACACTGAAGCTTTCTTT
TRBJ1-1,.,TRBV18,.,CASSLTRDNTEAFF,TGTGCCAGCTCACTGACCAGGGATAACACTGAAGCTTTCTTT
TRBJ2-3,.,TRBV6-1,TRBD2,CASSEGEGRTSGRYTDTQYF,TGTGCCAGCAGTGAGGGAGAGGGTCGGACTAGCGGGAGGTACACAGATACGCAGTATTTT
TRBJ2-3,.,TRBV2,.,CASSEEATDTQYF,TGTGCCAGCAGTGAAGAGGCTACAGATACGCAGTATTTT
TRBJ2-1,once,TRBV13,TRBD2,CASSSTGTSGKRGSYNEQFF,TGTGCCAGCAGCTCCACCGGGACTAGCGGGAAACGGGGCTCCTACAATGAGCAGTTCTTC
TRBJ2-1,.,TRBV5-8,TRBD2,CASPQRESYNEQFF,TGTGCCAGTCCACAGCGGGAGTCTTACAATGAGCAGTTCTTC
TRBJ2-6,.,TRBV2,.,CASSPAQGDGANVLTF,TGTGCCAGCAGCCCAGCTCAGGGTGATGGGGCCAACGTCCTGACTTTC
TRBJ2-3,.,TRBV29-1,.,CSVVGGPTTDTQYF,TGCAGCGTTGTCGGGGGCCCTACCACAGATACGCAGTATTTT
TRBJ2-7,.,TRBV7-8,TRBD1,CASRPDRGRYEQYF,TGTGCCAGCAGACCAGACAGGGGACGCTACGAGCAGTACTTC
TRBJ2-3,once,TRBV5-1,.,CASSLSGSTDTQYF,TGCGCCAGCAGCTTGAGCGGGAGCACAGATACGCAGTATTTT
TRBJ2-5,.,TRBV5-1,TRBD2,CASSLRAGLGETQYF,TGCGCCAGCAGCTTGAGAGCGGGATTGGGAGAGACCCAGTACTTC
TRBJ2-7,few,TRBV11-3,TRBD2,CASSLGLGWREEEQQYF,TGTGCCAGCAGCTTAGGCTTAGGCTGGCGGGAGGAGGAGCAGCAGTACTTC
TRBJ2-1,.,TRBV27,TRBD2,CASRNLPTSGRGWVEQFF,TGTGCCAGCAGGAATTTACCGACTAGCGGGAGGGGATGGGTCGAGCAGTTCTTC
TRBJ2-7,.,TRBV11-2,.,CASSLEYEQYF,TGTGCCAGCAGCTTAGAGTACGAGCAGTACTTC
TRBJ1-1,.,TRBV5-1,.,CASSLLGHSNTEAFF,TGCGCCAGCAGCCTGTTGGGACACTCGAACACTGAAGCTTTCTTT
TRBJ1-3,.,TRBV5-4,.,CASSQDKVDGYTIYF,TGTGCCAGCAGCCAAGATAAAGTAGATGGATACACCATATATTTT
TRBJ1-2,few,TRBV28,.,CASSLDRPRGYTF,TGTGCCAGCAGTCTCGACCGCCCAAGGGGCTACACCTTC
TRBJ1-2,.,TRBV29-1,TRBD1,CSVLWTGPIDGYTF,TGCAGCGTTTTGTGGACAGGGCCTATTGATGGCTACACCTTC
TRBJ2-5,.,TRBV29-1,TRBD2,CSVDSRGRQTQYF,TGCAGCGTTGATTCCCGCGGGAGACAGACCCAGTACTTC
TRBJ2-7,.,TRBV7-2,.,CASSLGGGGYEQYF,TGTGCCAGCAGCCTCGGGGGCGGAGGCTACGAGCAGTACTTC
TRBJ1-2,.,TRBV6-5,.,CASRKGAGIYGYTF,TGTGCCAGCAGAAAGGGAGCAGGGATCTATGGCTACACCTTC
TRBJ2-6,once,TRBV19,.,CASSRNTVGANVLTF,TGTGCCAGTAGTCGTAACACCGTAGGGGCCAACGTCCTGACTTTC
TRBJ2-3,.,TRBV12-5,.,CASGTTDTQYF,TGTGCTAGTGGTACCACAGATACGCAGTATTTT
TRBJ1-1,once,TRBV12-5,.,CASGFGNTEAFF,TGTGCTAGTGGTTTTGGGAACACTGAAGCTTTCTTT
TRBJ2-1,.,TRBV21-1,.,CASSKVSPSGGYNEQFF,TGTGCCAGCAGCAAAGTCTCTCCTAGCGGGGGCTACAATGAGCAGTTCTTC
TRBJ2-1,.,TRBV7-2,.,CASSLDLSGRSSYNEQFF,TGTGCCAGCAGCTTAGATCTCAGCGGGCGTAGCTCCTACAATGAGCAGTTCTTC
TRBJ2-3,few,TRBV14,.,CASSQYSSTDTQYF,TGTGCCAGCAGCCAATATTCCAGCACAGATACGCAGTATTTT
TRBJ2-7,.,TRBV7-9,.,CASSLANYEQYF,TGTGCCAGCAGCTTGGCCAACTACGAGCAGTACTTC
TRBJ2-4,.,TRBV19,TRBD1,CASSITGGKNIQYF,TGTGCCAGTAGTATCACAGGGGGCAAAAACATTCAGTACTTC
TRBJ2-5,few,TRBV5-1,.,CASSFFFQETQYF,TGCGCCAGCAGCTTTTTCTTCCAAGAGACCCAGTACTTC
TRBJ2-5,few,TRBV5-1,TRBD2,CASSSGLAGRETQYF,TGCGCCAGCAGCTCGGGACTAGCGGGAAGGGAGACCCAGTACTTC
TRBJ1-1,few,TRBV4-2,.,CASSLAGRNTEAFF,TGTGCCAGCAGCTTGGCCGGGAGGAACACTGAAGCTTTCTTT